These 17 T cell receptor beta chains were all obtained from the same sample, sequenced in a study of early T cells in non-severe SARS-CoV-2 infection. A single record per CDR3 protein comes from TCRdb applying MiXCR to the 5' RACE reads. The sample shows roughly 40,000 distinct CDR3 sequences, about 4% of them seen only once. The specimen sequenced was whole blood. The receptors were sampled from an adult who was a healthcare worker with PCR-confirmed SARS-CoV-2 infection or an uninfected control (not recorded which).

This clonotype was detected ten times or more. The chain recombines TRBV5-5 with TRBJ2-5; D may be TRBD1 (7 bases). Per germline, CDR1 SGHKS and CDR2 YYEKEE (reference sequence). The CDR3 contains 15 residues. The ends were cut back, 0 bases at V and 4 bases at J, with 13 bases in the middle. The CDR3 loop is CASSLAGGGGETQYF. The CDR3 DNA reads as TGTGCCAGCAGCTTGGCCGGAGGGGGCGGAGAGACCCAGTACTTC.

This clonotype was detected many times. The chain employs TRBV2 and TRBJ1-1; no reliable D call. CDR3 length equals 13 residues. V was pared by 2 bases and J by 1 base, with 5 bases between. Germline V gene data show CDR1 as SNHLY and CDR2 as FYNNEI. In DNA, the CDR3 is TGTGCCAGCAGTGAAATAGAGAACACTGAAGCTTTCTTT. This gives the protein CASSEIENTEAFF.

This clonotype was seen only a few times. The chain carries TRBV4-2 and TRBJ2-7; 10 bases align to TRBD2. Looked up from germline, CDR1 is LGHNA and CDR2 is YNFKEQ. The CDR3 has 16 residues. V lost 4 bases and J lost 1; bases outside the gene matches: 7. For the CDR3, the DNA is TGTGCCAGCAGCCTAGAGATAGCGGGGGGTTCCTACGAGCAGTACTTC. Translated: CASSLEIAGGSYEQYF.

This clonotype was seen a handful of times. The chain links TRBV20-1 to TRBJ2-7, with 7 bases aligning to TRBD1. This CDR3 has 13 amino acids. The V gene end was trimmed by 6 bases and the J gene end by 4 bases; junction bases not matched to a gene: 9. Germline values: CDR1 DFQATT, CDR2 SNEGSKA (reference sequence). Here the CDR3 reads CSASKTGLYEQYF. CDR3 bases: TGCAGTGCCTCGAAGACAGGGTTGTACGAGCAGTACTTC.

The gene calls are TRBV9 and TRBJ2-1; 10 bases map to TRBD1. The CDR3 extends over 14 amino acids. Germline CDR1 SGDLS, CDR2 YYNGEE. The junction had 4 bases not matched to a gene; V was cut back by 4 bases and J by 6 bases. DNA for the CDR3: TGTGCCAGCAGCCCCCGGGACAGGGGCAATGAGCAGTTCTTC. It encodes CASSPRDRGNEQFF.

This clonotype was found a few times. V and J are TRBV7-9 and TRBJ2-1, with D perhaps TRBD2 (5 bases). Germline V lookup: CDR1 SEHNR, CDR2 FQNEAQ (reference sequence). The CDR3 consists of 12 residues. The V end was cut by 3 bases, the J end by 8 bases, with 8 bases between. DNA of the CDR3: TGTGCCAGCAGCTTTAGAGGGCATGAGCAGTTCTTC. It is translated as CASSFRGHEQFF.

This clonotype has a handful of counts. The CDR3 sequence: CASRYIAGANVLTF. CDR3 sequence (DNA): TGTGCCAGTAGATACATTGCTGGGGCCAACGTCCTGACTTTC. The rearrangement uses TRBV19 and TRBJ2-6; D call uncertain. The CDR3 is 14 amino acids. CDR1 and CDR2 from the germline V gene are LNHDA and SQIVND (reference sequence). The V end lost 6 bases, the J end lost 2 bases, and 8 bases lay between the germline ends.

This clonotype has ten or more counts. The rearrangement uses TRBV7-2 and TRBJ2-3; 7 bases map to TRBD2. Germline V lookup: CDR1 SGHTA, CDR2 FQGNSA. V gave up 5 bases and J gave up 4 bases; unmatched junction bases: 9. This CDR3 region has 15 residues. The CDR3 DNA reads TGTGCCAGCAGCCCCTTTTGGGCGGGGGCAGATACGCAGTATTTT. Translation: CASSPFWAGADTQYF.

This clonotype was seen repeatedly, ten times or more. The chain is built from TRBV12-3 or TRBV12-4 and TRBJ1-1; unclear D gene. The V end was cut by 4 bases, the J end by 1 base, with 7 bases between. The CDR3 has 13 amino acids. The CDR3 loop is CASSWASNTEAFF. The CDR3 DNA reads TGTGCCAGCAGTTGGGCCTCGAACACTGAAGCTTTCTTT.

In this sample, this clonotype turned up many times. V is TRBV18 and J is TRBJ2-1; D assignment may be TRBD1 or TRBD2 (5 bases each). Germline CDR1 and CDR2: KGHSH and LQKENI. This CDR3 is built from 14 residues. V gave up 6 bases and J gave up 7 bases, with 16 bases separating them. The CDR3 DNA reads as TGTGCCAGCTCTGAGAGGGACGTGGTAAATGAGCAGTTCTTC. This gives the protein CASSERDVVNEQFF.

This clonotype was picked up many times. The chain has TRBV11-3 and TRBJ2-7; TRBD2 matches 11 bases. The J segment lost 1 base and the V segment lost 4 bases, leaving 3 bases of the junction unmatched. CDR1 and CDR2 (germline): SGHNT, YENEEA. This CDR3 has 15 residues. CDR3 nucleotide sequence: TGTGCCAGCAGCTCGTTAGCGGGAGGGTCCTACGAGCAGTACTTC. Translating gives CASSSLAGGSYEQYF.

This clonotype was seen more than once but under ten times. CDR3: CASTYETLNTEAFF. The CDR3 region has the DNA TGTGCCAGCACTTACGAGACACTGAACACTGAAGCTTTCTTT. The chain employs TRBV7-9 and TRBJ1-1, with D unresolved. From germline, CDR1 is SEHNR and CDR2 FQNEAQ (reference sequence). Trimming stripped 7 bases from V and 0 bases from J, with 12 bases between. The CDR3 spans 14 residues. Looking up the rest from reference TRBV7-9 and TRBJ1-1 gives the full variable domain: DTGVSQNPRHKITKRGQNVTFRCDPISEHNRLYWYRQTLGQGPEFLTYFQNEAQLEKSRLLSDRFSAERPKGSFSTLEIQRTEQGDSAMYLCASTYETLNTEAFFGQGTRLTVV.

At least ten counts were recorded for this clonotype. This rearrangement joins TRBV14 to TRBJ1-6; TRBD1 agrees at 7 bases. From germline, CDR1 is SGHDN and CDR2 FVKESK. With V trimmed by 1 base and J by 5 bases, 8 bases remained unmatched. The CDR3 spans 17 residues. CDR3 region: CASSQGAGDSNNSPLHF. Here the CDR3 DNA reads TGTGCCAGCAGCCAAGGAGCAGGGGACAGCAATAATTCACCCCTCCACTTT.

This clonotype was recorded at least ten times. The chain uses TRBV5-1 and TRBJ2-7; 12 nucleotides line up with TRBD2. The germline CDR1 and CDR2 sequences are SGHRS and YFSETQ. CDR3 length: 17 residues. The ends lost 0 bases at V and 0 bases at J; junction bases unmatched: 4. The CDR3 loop is CASSLETSGGPSYEQYF. The CDR3 region has the DNA TGCGCCAGCAGCTTGGAGACTAGCGGGGGCCCCTCCTACGAGCAGTACTTC.

This clonotype was seen many times. The gene calls are TRBV6-1 and TRBJ1-2, with no clear D. Trimming took off 5 bases at V and 8 bases at J, with 12 bases between the two ends. CDR1 MNHNS and CDR2 SASEGT come from the germline V gene. This CDR3 spans 12 amino acids. In DNA form, the CDR3 reads TGTGCCAGCAGTCGACCAGTGCGAGGCTACACCTTC. It specifies CASSRPVRGYTF.

This clonotype was counted a few times. This chain joins TRBV5-1 and TRBJ1-1; 10 nucleotides agree with TRBD1. The CDR3 is 14 residues long. Germline V gene sequence: CDR1 SGHRS, CDR2 YFSETQ. The ends lost 4 bases at V and 6 bases at J; junction bases unmatched: 6. The CDR3 loop reads CASSPGQGPAEAFF. CDR3 sequence (DNA): TGCGCCAGCAGCCCGGGACAGGGGCCCGCTGAAGCTTTCTTT.

The V gene is TRBV12-2, the J gene TRBJ2-2; the D call in the table, TRBD1, was not verified against the DNA. TRBV12-2 is tagged as a pseudogene. The CDR3 is made up of 16 amino acids. The CDR3 spells CASRSPRGGADGELFF. The CDR3 nucleotides read TGTGCAAGTCGCTCCCCCCGGGGGGGGGCGGACGGGGAGCTGTTTTTT.